This entry features one T cell receptor beta chain sequence. Original processing methods: Estimated nucleated cell counts came from reference gene primer amplification. The repertoire was sequenced with immunoSEQ multiplex PCR; TCRdb's copy has only in-frame clones and lacks some. V and J calls and clone size are those listed in that table; D and trimming were worked out from the DNA. This sample yields 52,000 or so clones, of which approximately 91% are seen a single time; approximately 8% belongs to the top ten. This record belongs to a study of blood T cell repertoires in COVID-19. At the level of the study: Samples representing acute and convalescent COVID-19 were sourced from the United States, Italy and Spain. T cells, B-cell-depleted T cells, or PBMCs supplied cDNA or gDNA.

The specimen sequenced was peripheral blood. This sequence was found in a man aged 55 to 70 with active COVID-19.

The CDR3 DNA reads as TGCGCCAGCAGCCAAGAGCGAGGCTACGAGCAGTACTTC. Its protein product is CASSQERGYEQYF. This sequence joins TRBV4-1 and TRBJ2-7; D unclear. This CDR3 comprises 13 residues. Trimming took off 0 bases at V and 3 bases at J, with 6 bases between the two ends. CDR1 and CDR2 (germline): MGHRA, YSYEKL.